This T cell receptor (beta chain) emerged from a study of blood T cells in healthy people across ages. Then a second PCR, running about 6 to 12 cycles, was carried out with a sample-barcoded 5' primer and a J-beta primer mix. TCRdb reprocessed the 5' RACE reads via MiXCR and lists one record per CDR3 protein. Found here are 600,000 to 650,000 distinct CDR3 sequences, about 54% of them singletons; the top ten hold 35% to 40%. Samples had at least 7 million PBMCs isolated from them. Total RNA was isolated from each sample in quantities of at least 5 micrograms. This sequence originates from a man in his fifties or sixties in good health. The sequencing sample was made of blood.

The CDR3 coding sequence is TGTGCCAGCAGTTCTCCCGGGACAGGGGTCGACTATGGCTACACCTTC. It translates to CASSSPGTGVDYGYTF. V is TRBV28 and J is TRBJ1-2; 10 bases are a match to TRBD1. V lost 4 bases, J lost 3 bases, and 8 bases stayed unmatched. Germline CDR1 is MDHEN and CDR2 is SYDVKM. There are 16 residues in the CDR3.